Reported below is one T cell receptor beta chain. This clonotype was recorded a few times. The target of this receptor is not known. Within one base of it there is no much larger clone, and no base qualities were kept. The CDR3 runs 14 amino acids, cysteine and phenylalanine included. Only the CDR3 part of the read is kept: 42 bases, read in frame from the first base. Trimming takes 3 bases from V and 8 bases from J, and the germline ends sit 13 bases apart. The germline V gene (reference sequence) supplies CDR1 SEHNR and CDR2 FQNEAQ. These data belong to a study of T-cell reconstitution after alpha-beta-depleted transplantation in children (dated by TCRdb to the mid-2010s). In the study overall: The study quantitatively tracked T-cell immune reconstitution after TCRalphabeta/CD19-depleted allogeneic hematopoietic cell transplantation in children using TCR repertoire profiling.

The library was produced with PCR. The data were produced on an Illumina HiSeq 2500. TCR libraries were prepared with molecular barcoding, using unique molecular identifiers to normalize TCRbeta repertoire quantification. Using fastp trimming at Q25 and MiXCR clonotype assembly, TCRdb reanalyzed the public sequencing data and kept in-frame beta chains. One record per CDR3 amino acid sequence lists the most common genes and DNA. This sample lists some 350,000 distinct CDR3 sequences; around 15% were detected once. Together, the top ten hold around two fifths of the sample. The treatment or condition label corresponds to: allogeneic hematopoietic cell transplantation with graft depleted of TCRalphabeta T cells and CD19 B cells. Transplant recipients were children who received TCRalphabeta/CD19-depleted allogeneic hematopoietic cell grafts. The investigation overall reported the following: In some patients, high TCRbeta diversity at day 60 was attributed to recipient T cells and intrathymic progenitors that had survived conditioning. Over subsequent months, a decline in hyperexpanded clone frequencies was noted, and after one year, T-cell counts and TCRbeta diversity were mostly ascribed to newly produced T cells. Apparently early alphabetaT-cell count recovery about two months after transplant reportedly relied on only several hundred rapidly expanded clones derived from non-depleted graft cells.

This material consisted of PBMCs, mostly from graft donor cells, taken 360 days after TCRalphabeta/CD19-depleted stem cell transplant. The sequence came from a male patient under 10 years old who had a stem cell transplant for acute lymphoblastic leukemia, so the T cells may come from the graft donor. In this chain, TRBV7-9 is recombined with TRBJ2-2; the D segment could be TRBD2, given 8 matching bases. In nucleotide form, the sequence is TGTGCCAGCAGCTTGACAGGGACTAGAGGGGAGCTGTTTTTT. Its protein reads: CASSLTGTRGELFF.